The TCR beta chain described here comes from a study of T-cell memory formation after mild COVID-19. The overall study: The study found TCR clusters largely donor specific. Broader study findings: Researchers found some responding clones in pre-infection memory, a sign that cross-reactive memory joined. Among clones peaking at day 37 in the second wave, SARS-CoV-2 specificity remained unconfirmed.

One entry per CDR3 protein, called by TCRdb with MiXCR from the 5' RACE reads. The table has approximately 480,000 distinct CDR3 sequences, roughly 18% seen once. This clonotype was seen a handful of times. Its specificity is not known. J lost 0 bases, V lost 1 base, and 4 bases had no gene match. Germline CDR1 reads SGDLS; CDR2 reads YYNGEE. The CDR3 contains 16 residues. J is TRBJ2-1 and V is TRBV9, with TRBD1 identical over 7 bases. The clonotype comes from an adult woman who had mild COVID-19 (a few samples of this study predate the infection). Cell type and time point are not known. The specimen sequenced was PBMCs or a T cell subset sorted from them (not recorded which). CDR3 bases: TGTGCCAGCAGCGTAAGGGACAGCATCTCCTACAATGAGCAGTTCTTC. The encoded protein is CASSVRDSISYNEQFF.